These 6 T cell receptor beta chains were sequenced from one sample in a study of T cells in Graves' hyperthyroidism and ophthalmopathy. RNA transcripts yielded amplified TCR beta CDR3 regions. Carried out on the TCR CDR3, a first-round RT-PCR used the HTBI primer set. From the multiplex PCR reads, TCRdb called clonotypes with MiXCR, one entry per CDR3 protein. The table has hundreds of thousands of distinct CDR3 sequences, roughly 21% seen once. The sequenced material came from blood. Receptors originate from a man aged 35 to 55 with Graves' ophthalmopathy.

This clonotype was seen repeatedly, ten times or more. This chain joins TRBV6-1 and TRBJ2-7; D tentatively fits TRBD1 or TRBD2 (5 bases each). Germline V gene sequence: CDR1 MNHNS, CDR2 SASEGT. This CDR3 spans 11 amino acids. Deletions cut 8 bases from V and 2 bases from J, with 7 bases between. In DNA form, the CDR3 reads TGTGCCAGCGGGGGAACCTACGAGCAGTACTTC. Translated: CASGGTYEQYF.

This CDR3 reads CASSPPDTSLRQFF. The CDR3 DNA reads as TGTGCCAGCTCACCCCCCGACACCTCTTTAAGGCAGTTCTTC. This chain links TRBV18 with TRBJ2-1; D uncertain. The CDR3 loop spans 14 amino acids. Trimming cost V 3 bases and J 12 bases, with 18 bases left between them. Germline values: CDR1 KGHSH, CDR2 LQKENI.

Many counts were recorded for this clonotype. The genes are TRBV2 and TRBJ2-2, with 7 bases that match TRBD1. V was clipped by 6 bases and J by 4 bases; unmatched bases: 5. This CDR3 comprises 14 residues. The germline V gene encodes CDR1 SNHLY and CDR2 FYNNEI. This CDR3 is CASRGGSITGELFF. The CDR3 DNA reads as TGTGCCAGCAGAGGGGGCTCGATCACCGGGGAGCTGTTTTTT.

This clonotype has only a few counts. Here the CDR3 reads CASGTFFNEKLFF. The CDR3 DNA follows: TGTGCCAGCGGAACTTTCTTTAATGAAAAACTGTTTTTT. The chain has TRBV5-5 and TRBJ1-4; D is unclear. Germline values: CDR1 SGHKS, CDR2 YYEKEE (reference sequence). V was cut by 7 bases and J by 4 bases, with 11 bases left in between. The CDR3 extends over 13 amino acids.

This clonotype was detected many times. The V call is TRBV3-1, the J call TRBJ2-7; 7 bases agree with TRBD1. Germline V gene lookup returns CDR1 LGHDT and CDR2 YNNKEL (reference sequence). CDR3 size: 14 residues. Trimming at V came to 5 bases and at J to 8 bases, leaving 12 bases not matched to a gene. The CDR3 protein is CASSRATGPTKQYF. The DNA for the CDR3 is TGTGCCAGCAGCAGAGCGACAGGGCCTACGAAGCAGTACTTC.

The genes are TRBV6-1 and TRBJ1-2, with a possible D match to TRBD1 (5 bases). Germline lookup yields CDR1 MNHNS and CDR2 SASEGT. This CDR3 has 13 residues. The V and J ends lost 6 bases and 3 bases respectively, with 11 bases between them. This chain's CDR3 is CASSHPGDYGYTF. The CDR3 DNA reads as TGTGCCAGCAGCCACCCGGGGGACTATGGCTACACCTTC.